This TCR beta chain is from a study of CD8 T cells in ankylosing spondylitis (dated by TCRdb to about 2017). Study-level background: The study profiled T cell receptor beta repertoires in healthy donors and ankylosing spondylitis patients to find disease-linked TCR variants. The whole study cohort included over 85 healthy donors and under 30 ankylosing spondylitis patients. Samples of peripheral blood were taken, and for ankylosing spondylitis patients, synovial fluid was collected as well. Results the study describes overall, beyond this receptor: In peripheral blood, the disease-linked clones were found at relatively low frequencies and had a CD8+ phenotype. Blood from ankylosing spondylitis patients appeared to be characterized by a TCR beta motif composed of roughly eight highly homologous amino acid variants. According to the report, matched synovial fluid samples from ankylosing spondylitis patients were significantly enriched for the disease-linked clones. Some motif variants had previously been reported in the synovial fluid and blood of reactive arthritis patients, which suggests shared mechanisms of disease initiation.

Sequenced using an Illumina HiSeq 2500. Quantitative 5'-RACE with molecular barcodes was used to prepare TCR beta libraries. The original methods were these. Disease-linked TCR variants were identified with a new computational method built on a probabilistic model of VDJ rearrangement. Using fastp trimming at Q25 and MiXCR clonotype assembly, TCRdb reanalyzed the public sequencing data and kept in-frame beta chains. Records with the same CDR3 protein are collapsed into one entry carrying the most frequent genes and DNA. These V and J calls are TCRdb output, not the study's own analysis. This sample gives 230,000 or so distinct CDR3 sequences in total; 20% to 30% of them show up just once. Of the sample, 0.61% falls within the top ten clones. This clonotype came up a few times. What this receptor recognizes is not known. No much larger clone exists at a distance of one base, and base qualities are not known.

CDR1 LGHNA and CDR2 YNFKEQ were looked up in the germline V gene. Cut back by 0 bases and 5 bases, the V and J ends lie 10 bases apart. Including cysteine and phenylalanine, the CDR3 has 14 amino acids. Of the read, only the CDR3 DNA is kept; its 42 bases are in frame from base 1. Material: blood, either unsorted or a sorted T cell fraction (not recorded which). This clonotype originated in a male donor with ankylosing spondylitis or in good health (not recorded which). Rearrangement joined TRBV4-2 to TRBJ1-2; TRBD1 is a weak D gene call, 6 bases matching. CDR3 reads: CASSQDRTAYGYTF. Read as DNA, the sequence is TGTGCCAGCAGCCAAGATCGGACAGCATATGGCTACACCTTC.